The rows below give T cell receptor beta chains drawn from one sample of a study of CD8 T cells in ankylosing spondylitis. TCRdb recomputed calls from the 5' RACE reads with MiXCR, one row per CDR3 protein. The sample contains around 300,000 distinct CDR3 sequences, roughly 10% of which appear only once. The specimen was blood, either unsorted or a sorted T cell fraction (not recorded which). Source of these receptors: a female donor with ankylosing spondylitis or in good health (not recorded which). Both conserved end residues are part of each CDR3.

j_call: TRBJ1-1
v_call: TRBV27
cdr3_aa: CASSPQYAVTEAFF

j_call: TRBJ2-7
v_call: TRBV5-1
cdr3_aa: CASSTGGGPLSSYEQYF

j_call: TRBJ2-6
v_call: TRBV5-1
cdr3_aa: CASNVNPGANVLTF

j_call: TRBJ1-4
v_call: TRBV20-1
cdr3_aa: CSARDGGGANEKLFF

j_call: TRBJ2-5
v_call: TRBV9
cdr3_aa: CASSGEASKETQYF

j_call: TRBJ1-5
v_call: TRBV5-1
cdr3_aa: CASSIERQPQHF

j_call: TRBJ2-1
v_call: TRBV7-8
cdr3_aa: CASSLARQQQFF

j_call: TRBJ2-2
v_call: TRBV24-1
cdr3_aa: CATSDLSGELFF

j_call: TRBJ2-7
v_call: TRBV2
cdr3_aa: CASSVERAYEQYF

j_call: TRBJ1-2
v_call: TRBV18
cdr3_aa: CASSPGTASGGYTF

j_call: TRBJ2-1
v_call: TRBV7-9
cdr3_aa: CASSWLGNEQFF

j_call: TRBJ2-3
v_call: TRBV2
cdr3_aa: CASSDRARTDTQYF

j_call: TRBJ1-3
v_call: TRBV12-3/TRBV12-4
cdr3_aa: CASRGDGSGNTIYF

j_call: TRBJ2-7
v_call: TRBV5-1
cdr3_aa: CASNPDRGSYEQYF

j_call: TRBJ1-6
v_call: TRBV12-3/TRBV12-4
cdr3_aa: CAGNRGLRENSPLHF

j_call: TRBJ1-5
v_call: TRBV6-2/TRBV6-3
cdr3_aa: CASISDRGRSNQPQHF

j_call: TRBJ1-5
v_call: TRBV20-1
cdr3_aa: CSASDRGLQPQHF

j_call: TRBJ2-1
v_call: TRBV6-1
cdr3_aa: CASTGPRGSVSGYLNEQFF

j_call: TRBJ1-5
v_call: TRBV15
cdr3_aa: CATSRETANQPQHF

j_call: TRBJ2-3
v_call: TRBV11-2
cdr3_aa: CASSLTSPDTQYF

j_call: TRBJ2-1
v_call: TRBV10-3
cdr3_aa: CAISESVTNNEQFF

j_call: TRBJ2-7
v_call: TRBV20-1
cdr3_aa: CSARVPAGAYEQYF

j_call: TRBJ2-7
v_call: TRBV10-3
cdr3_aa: CAISESLLAAYEQYF

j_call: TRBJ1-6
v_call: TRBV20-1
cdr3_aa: CSARDLGDSPLHF

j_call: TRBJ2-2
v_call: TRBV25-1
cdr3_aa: CASGMISGNTGELFF

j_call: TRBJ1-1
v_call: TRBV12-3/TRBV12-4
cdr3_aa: CASSLMGGNTEAFF

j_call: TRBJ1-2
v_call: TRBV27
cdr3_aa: CASKVGLWGYTF

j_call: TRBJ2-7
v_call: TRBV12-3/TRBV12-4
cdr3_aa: CASRAGTPYYEQYF

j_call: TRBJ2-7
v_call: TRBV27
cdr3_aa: CASSLSVRGRVGPQQYF

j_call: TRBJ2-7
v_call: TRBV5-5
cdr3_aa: CASSLTEYEQYF

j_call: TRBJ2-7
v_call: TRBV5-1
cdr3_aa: CASSPKGQRGYEQYF

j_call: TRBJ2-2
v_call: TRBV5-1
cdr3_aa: CASSGTPKNTGELFF

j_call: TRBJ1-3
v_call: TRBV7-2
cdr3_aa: CASSPRQGIGGNTIYF

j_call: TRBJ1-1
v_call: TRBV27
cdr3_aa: CASSLFLGRDSNTEAFF

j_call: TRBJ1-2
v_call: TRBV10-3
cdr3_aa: CAISESGSSTNYGYTF

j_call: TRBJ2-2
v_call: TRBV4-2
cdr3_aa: CASSQEGTDSPAGELFF

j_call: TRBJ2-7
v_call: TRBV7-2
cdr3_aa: CASSLPGLGSYEQYF

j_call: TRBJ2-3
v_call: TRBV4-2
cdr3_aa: CASSQDRLIMADTQYF

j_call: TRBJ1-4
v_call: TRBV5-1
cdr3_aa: CASSEGPTGTGWEKLFF

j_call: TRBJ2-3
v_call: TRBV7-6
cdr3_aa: CASSYASGGFTDTQYF

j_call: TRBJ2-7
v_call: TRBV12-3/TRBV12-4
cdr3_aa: CASSFDSYEQYF

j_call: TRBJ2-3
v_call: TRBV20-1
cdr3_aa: CSARGTADGTDTQYF

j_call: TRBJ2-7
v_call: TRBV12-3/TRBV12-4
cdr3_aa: CASSLRTGDEQYF

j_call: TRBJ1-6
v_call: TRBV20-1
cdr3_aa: CSARGPLNSPLHF

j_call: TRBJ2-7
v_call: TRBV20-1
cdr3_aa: CSARAPRSYEQYF

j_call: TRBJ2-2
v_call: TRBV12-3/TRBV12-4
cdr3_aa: CASSLAVDRANTGELFF

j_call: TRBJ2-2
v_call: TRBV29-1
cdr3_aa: CSVGLAGNTGELFF

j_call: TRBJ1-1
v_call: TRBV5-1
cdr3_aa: CASSLGGTATEAFF

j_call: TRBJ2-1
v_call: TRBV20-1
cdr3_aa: CSATGLAGRNEQFF

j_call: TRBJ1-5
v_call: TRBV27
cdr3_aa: CASSRTPSGAGGGNQPQHF

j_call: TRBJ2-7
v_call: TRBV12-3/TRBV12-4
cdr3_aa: CASSLFGSREQYF

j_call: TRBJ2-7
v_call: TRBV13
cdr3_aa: CASSRLRSYEQYF

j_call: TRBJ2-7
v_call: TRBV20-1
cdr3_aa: CSANRGSEQYF

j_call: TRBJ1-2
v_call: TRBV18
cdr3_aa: CASSPPGTYGYTF